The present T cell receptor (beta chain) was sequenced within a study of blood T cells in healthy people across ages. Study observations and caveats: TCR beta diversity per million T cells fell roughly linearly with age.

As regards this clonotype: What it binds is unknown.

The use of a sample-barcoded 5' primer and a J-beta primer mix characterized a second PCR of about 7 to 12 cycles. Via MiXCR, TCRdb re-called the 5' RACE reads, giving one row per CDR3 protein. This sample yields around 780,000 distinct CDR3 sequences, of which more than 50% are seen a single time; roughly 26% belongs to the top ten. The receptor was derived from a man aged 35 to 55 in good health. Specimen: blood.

CDR3 DNA sequence: TGTGCCAGCATGGCGGACTCCCAAGAGACCCAGTACTTC. Residues: CASMADSQETQYF. The rearrangement joins TRBV5-5 to TRBJ2-5; the D gene is possibly TRBD2 (5 bases). The CDR3 totals 13 residues. Trimming stripped 6 bases from V and 1 base from J, with 10 bases between. CDR1 SGHKS and CDR2 YYEKEE come from the germline V gene (reference sequence).